Listed below are T cell receptor beta chains from one sample, sequenced in a study of T cells in Graves' hyperthyroidism and ophthalmopathy. TCRdb fed the multiplex PCR reads into MiXCR, producing one record per CDR3 protein. The data contain more than 450,000 distinct CDR3 sequences, 15% to 20% of them singletons. The sequencing input was blood. The receptor set was obtained from a man in his forties with Graves' ophthalmopathy. CDR3s include the opening cysteine and the closing phenylalanine or tryptophan. D genes are given only for firm matches. A row's size may be missing; if present it is once, few, many or a size class.

CDR3aa | CDR3nt | j_gene | v_gene | abundance | d_gene
CSAASGLGTQYF | TGCAGTGCGGCGTCAGGTTTGGGCACGCAGTATTTT | TRBJ2-3 | TRBV20-1 | NA | NA
CASSPPPPHGYTF | TGTGCCAGCAGTCCGCCACCTCCACATGGCTACACCTTC | TRBJ1-2 | TRBV6-1 | NA | NA
CAISDTVYEQYF | TGTGCCATCAGTGATACGGTCTACGAGCAGTACTTC | TRBJ2-7 | TRBV10-3 | NA | NA
CASTPPGGAYGYTF | TGTGCCAGCACCCCGCCGGGGGGTGCCTATGGCTACACCTTC | TRBJ1-2 | TRBV12-3/TRBV12-4 | few | NA
CAISLGQFREQYF | TGTGCCATCAGTCTAGGACAGTTTCGCGAGCAGTACTTC | TRBJ2-7 | TRBV10-3 | NA | NA
CASSIPGTSGPEQFF | TGTGCCAGTAGTATCCCCGGGACTAGCGGCCCTGAGCAGTTCTTC | TRBJ2-1 | TRBV11-2 | NA | TRBD2
CASSNGGGGAYGNTIYF | TGTGCCAGCAGCAACGGTGGAGGGGGCGCGTATGGAAACACCATATATTTT | TRBJ1-3 | TRBV7-2 | NA | TRBD1
CASSTSGHGSNEQFF | TGCGCCAGCAGTACTAGCGGGCACGGTAGCAATGAGCAGTTCTTC | TRBJ2-1 | TRBV5-1 | many | TRBD2
CASSLGLAGDRETQYF | TGTGCCAGCAGCTTGGGGCTAGCGGGAGATAGGGAGACCCAGTACTTC | TRBJ2-5 | TRBV5-8 | NA | TRBD2
CASSGGWGVGYEQYF | TGTGCCAGCAGCGGCGGTTGGGGGGTTGGCTACGAGCAGTACTTC | TRBJ2-7 | TRBV2 | few | NA
CSAGPTDTQYF | TGCAGTGCGGGACCCACAGATACGCAGTATTTT | TRBJ2-3 | TRBV20-1 | many | NA
CSARLGHSLRWEQYF | TGCAGTGCCCGACTGGGACACAGTTTACGTTGGGAGCAGTACTTC | TRBJ2-7 | TRBV20-1 | NA | NA
CARQKAEFGYTF | TGTGCCAGGCAAAAGGCGGAGTTTGGCTACACCTTC | TRBJ1-2 | TRBV28 | NA | NA
CASSLGRDRAPYEQYF | TGTGCCAGCAGTTTAGGTCGGGACAGGGCGCCCTACGAGCAGTACTTC | TRBJ2-7 | TRBV28 | many | TRBD1